The 32 T cell receptor beta chains reported below all come from one sample, sequenced in a study of T cell responses to AZD1222 COVID-19 vaccine. Using immunoSEQ multiplex PCR, the repertoire was profiled, and TCRdb retains in-frame clones only, with some absent. The sample holds about 55,000 clones; nearly 90% are singletons and the top ten take about 3.9%. The sample was peripheral blood, taken on day 0 of AZD1222 vaccination. The source of these receptors is an adult in good health.

This clone has more than one count but fewer than ten. The V gene is TRBV2, the J gene TRBJ2-1; tentatively, D is TRBD2 (5 bases). Trimming shortened V by 6 bases and J by 7 bases, and 10 bases separated the two germline ends. This CDR3 is 12 amino acids long. Germline CDR1 is SNHLY and CDR2 is FYNNEI. The CDR3 bases are TGTGCCAGCAGCCGGGATCTGAATGAGCAGTTCTTC. It translates to CASSRDLNEQFF.

This chain links TRBV10-3 with TRBJ1-2; a weak D match, TRBD1 (6 bases). The CDR3 totals 11 residues. Germline V CDR1 and CDR2: ENHRY, SYGVKD. V was trimmed by 5 bases and J by 8 bases, leaving 9 bases between them. The CDR3: CAISSGDGYTF. As DNA, the CDR3 is TGTGCCATCAGTTCAGGGGACGGCTACACCTTC.

The V call is TRBV11-3, the J call TRBJ2-7; D remains ambiguous. The CDR3 is 15 residues long. The germline V gene has CDR1 SGHNT and CDR2 YENEEA. With 1 base removed from V and 1 base from J, the gap between germline ends came to 11 bases. The CDR3 reads CASSLGSGSSYEQYF. CDR3 sequence (DNA): TGTGCCAGCAGCTTAGGCTCAGGTTCTTCCTACGAGCAGTACTTC.

The chain links TRBV6-2 or TRBV6-3 to TRBJ2-1; weak D call: TRBD2 (5 bases). CDR1 and CDR2 from the germline V gene are MNHEY and SVGEGT. Trimming pared 3 bases from V and 4 bases from J, leaving 16 bases between. This CDR3 is built from 16 residues. The CDR3 is CASSYIAPGIYNEQFF. In DNA, the CDR3 is TGTGCCAGCAGTTATATCGCCCCGGGGATATACAATGAGCAGTTCTTC.

The chain is built from TRBV10-2 and TRBJ2-7; D is possibly TRBD2 (6 bases). Germline V gene data show CDR1 as WSHSY and CDR2 as SAAADI. This CDR3 has 14 residues. The V gene lost 6 bases and the J gene lost 3 bases, with 15 bases spanning the gap. CDR3 DNA: TGCGCCAGCAGCCGGGACTTTGCCCTCTACGAGCAGTACTTC. Encoded protein: CASSRDFALYEQYF.

The rearrangement joins TRBV28 to TRBJ2-5; a weak D match, TRBD2 (7 bases). This CDR3 spans 14 amino acids. V shed 2 bases and J shed 4 bases, with 11 bases lying between them. CDR1 and CDR2 from the germline V gene are MDHEN and SYDVKM. The CDR3 region is CASSLGGGLETQYF. Written as DNA, the CDR3 is TGTGCCAGCAGTTTAGGGGGGGGCCTAGAGACCCAGTACTTC.

The rearrangement uses TRBV13 and TRBJ2-3, with D perhaps matching TRBD2 (5 bases). The ends were cut back, 5 bases at V and 0 bases at J, with 15 bases in the middle. Germline CDR1 and CDR2: PRHDT and FYEKMQ (reference sequence). The CDR3 is 16 residues long. The CDR3 DNA follows: TGTGCCAGCAGCCCCGGGGTGAGAGTCAGCACAGATACGCAGTATTTT. Residues: CASSPGVRVSTDTQYF.

The chain has TRBV6-2 or TRBV6-3 and TRBJ1-6; the D is unclear. V shed 5 bases and J shed 8 bases, with 13 bases lying between them. CDR1 is MNHEY and CDR2 is SVGEGT in the germline V gene. This CDR3 spans 14 amino acids. The CDR3 spells CASSPDGLYSPLHF. As DNA, the CDR3 is TGTGCCAGCAGTCCAGACGGTCTTTATTCACCCCTCCACTTT.

The chain employs TRBV19 and TRBJ1-5; D unresolved. The germline V and J ends were trimmed by 1 base and 0 bases, with 7 bases remaining between them. The length of the CDR3 is 15 residues. Germline CDR1 LNHDA, CDR2 SQIVND (reference sequence). This chain's CDR3 is CASSIGQHSNQPQHF. CDR3 nucleotide sequence: TGTGCCAGTAGTATAGGTCAGCATAGCAATCAGCCCCAGCATTTT.

This rearrangement joins TRBV29-1 to TRBJ2-2; D is ambiguous. From germline, CDR1 is SQVTM and CDR2 ANQGSEA. This CDR3 spans 13 amino acids. V was cut by 3 bases and J by 3 bases, with 8 bases left in between. The CDR3 sequence is CSVDVWYTGELFF. As DNA, the CDR3 is TGCAGCGTTGATGTGTGGTACACCGGGGAGCTGTTTTTT.

This chain uses TRBV7-2 with TRBJ1-2; D gene ambiguous. The germline V and J ends were trimmed by 2 bases and 4 bases, with 8 bases remaining between them. Germline CDR1 is SGHTA and CDR2 is FQGNSA. The CDR3 extends over 13 amino acids. CDR3 protein: CASSLRLAYGYTF. CDR3 in DNA: TGTGCCAGCAGCTTAAGGCTAGCCTATGGCTACACCTTC. Supplemented by reference TRBV7-2 and TRBJ1-2, the full variable domain reads GAGVSQSPSNKVTEKGKDVELRCDPISGHTALYWYRQSLGQGLEFLIYFQGNSAPDKSGLPSDRFSAERTGGSVSTLTIQRTQQEDSAVYLCASSLRLAYGYTFGSGTRLTVV.

This sequence joins TRBV25-1 and TRBJ1-4; TRBD1 is a possible D gene (6 bases). The germline V gene encodes CDR1 MGHDK and CDR2 SYGVNS. The CDR3 loop spans 17 amino acids. The ends were cut back, 4 bases at V and 1 base at J, with 16 bases in the middle. For the CDR3, the DNA is TGTGCCAGCAGTGCGGGGGCGCGAAGTATAACTAATGAAAAACTGTTTTTT. Translated, it gives CASSAGARSITNEKLFF.

V usage is TRBV5-1 and J usage is TRBJ2-3; perhaps TRBD2 as D (5 bases). Germline lookup yields CDR1 SGHRS and CDR2 YFSETQ. Trimming stripped 2 bases from V and 4 bases from J, with 11 bases between. This CDR3 has 14 amino acids. In DNA form, the CDR3 reads TGCGCCAGCAGCTTAATCCGGGAATCAGATACGCAGTATTTT. This gives the protein CASSLIRESDTQYF. The whole variable domain, filled in from reference TRBV5-1 and TRBJ2-3, reads KAGVTQTPRYLIKTRGQQVTLSCSPISGHRSVSWYQQTPGQGLQFLFEYFSETQRNKGNFPGRFSGRQFSNSRSEMNVSTLELGDSALYLCASSLIRESDTQYFGPGTRLTVL.

This rearrangement joins TRBV19 to TRBJ2-2, with D perhaps being TRBD1 or TRBD2 (5 bases each). V dropped 4 bases and J dropped 3 bases, with 12 bases sitting between them. The CDR3 runs 15 residues. Germline lookup yields CDR1 LNHDA and CDR2 SQIVND (reference sequence). This chain's CDR3 is CASSTGTDYTGELFF. CDR3 nucleotides: TGTGCCAGTAGTACCGGGACGGACTACACCGGGGAGCTGTTTTTT. Full variable domain (remainder filled in from reference TRBV19 and TRBJ2-2): DGGITQSPKYLFRKEGQNVTLSCEQNLNHDAMYWYRQDPGQGLRLIYYSQIVNDFQKGDIAEGYSVSREKKESFPLTVTSAQKNPTAFYLCASSTGTDYTGELFFGEGSRLTVL.

V and J are TRBV2 and TRBJ1-1, with D unclear. CDR1 is SNHLY, CDR2 FYNNEI, per germline. Trimming cost V 6 bases and J 3 bases, with 8 bases left between them. The CDR3 loop spans 12 amino acids. Written as DNA, the CDR3 is TGTGCCAGCAGACTTGGGCACACTGAAGCTTTCTTT. Translating gives CASRLGHTEAFF. The complete variable domain, with remaining parts taken from reference TRBV2 and TRBJ1-1, reads EPEVTQTPSHQVTQMGQEVILRCVPISNHLYFYWYRQILGQKVEFLVSFYNNEISEKSEIFDDQFSVERPDGSNFTLKIRSTKLEDSAMYFCASRLGHTEAFFGQGTRLTVV.

The table lists this clone with a few counts. The sample has other DNA sequences that encode this CDR3 too. J is TRBJ1-2 and V is TRBV18; D may be TRBD1 (5 bases). The V end was cut by 3 bases, the J end by 2 bases, with 10 bases between. Germline CDR1 is KGHSH and CDR2 is LQKENI. The CDR3 loop spans 14 amino acids. CDR3 coding DNA: TGTGCCAGCTCACCGTCGACAGAAAACTATGGCTACACCTTC. This codes for CASSPSTENYGYTF. Filled out from reference TRBV18 and TRBJ1-2, the complete variable domain reads NAGVMQNPRHLVRRRGQEARLRCSPMKGHSHVYWYRQLPEEGLKFMVYLQKENIIDESGMPKERFSAEFPKEGPSILRIQQVVRGDSAAYFCASSPSTENYGYTFGSGTRLTVV.

J is TRBJ1-1 and V is TRBV7-2; weak D call: TRBD1 (5 bases). Trimming removed 5 bases from V and 1 base from J, with 8 bases in between. CDR1 and CDR2 from the germline V gene are SGHTA and FQGNSA. This CDR3 region has 13 residues. CDR3 in DNA: TGTGCCAGCAGCACGACAGAGAACACTGAAGCTTTCTTT. The encoded protein is CASSTTENTEAFF. Full variable domain (missing parts from reference TRBV7-2 and TRBJ1-1): GAGVSQSPSNKVTEKGKDVELRCDPISGHTALYWYRQSLGQGLEFLIYFQGNSAPDKSGLPSDRFSAERTGGSVSTLTIQRTQQEDSAVYLCASSTTENTEAFFGQGTRLTVV.

V gene TRBV2 combines with J gene TRBJ1-6; D perhaps matches TRBD1 (5 bases). Trimming shortened V by 6 bases and J by 6 bases, and 15 bases separated the two germline ends. The CDR3 spans 15 residues. Germline assignment: CDR1 SNHLY and CDR2 FYNNEI. The CDR3 DNA reads as TGTGCCAGCAGCTCCGGGTGGGGGTCTAATTCACCCCTCCACTTT. It yields the protein CASSSGWGSNSPLHF.

The V and J genes are TRBV2 and TRBJ2-7; D unresolved. There are 11 residues in the CDR3. The V end was cut by 6 bases, the J end by 7 bases, with 10 bases between. In germline, CDR1 is SNHLY, CDR2 FYNNEI. CDR3 nucleotides: TGTGCCAGCAGCCCCTATGGAGAGCAGTACTTC. Residues: CASSPYGEQYF.

This clone was seen just once. The chain is built from TRBV28 and TRBJ2-7; D gene ambiguous. This CDR3 is built from 14 residues. Germline V gene data show CDR1 as MDHEN and CDR2 as SYDVKM. Trimming stripped 1 base from V and 7 bases from J, with 14 bases between. This CDR3 is CASSLLYARTEQYF. CDR3 nucleotide sequence: TGTGCCAGCAGTTTATTATATGCCCGGACGGAGCAGTACTTC.

The genes are TRBV28 and TRBJ1-2; no reliable D call. Germline V gene lookup returns CDR1 MDHEN and CDR2 SYDVKM. V lost 5 bases and J 2 bases, leaving 0 bases between the germline ends. The CDR3 loop spans 10 amino acids. Here the CDR3 DNA reads TGTGCCAGCAGTAACTATGGCTACACCTTC. The encoded protein is CASSNYGYTF.

The V and J genes are TRBV6-1 and TRBJ2-2; D may be TRBD1 (5 bases). Per germline, CDR1 MNHNS and CDR2 SASEGT. Deletions cut 1 base from V and 4 bases from J, with 7 bases between. This CDR3 region has 14 residues. The DNA for the CDR3 is TGTGCCAGCAGTGAAGGACAGTTCACCGGGGAGCTGTTTTTT. Translation gives CASSEGQFTGELFF.

J is TRBJ2-1 and V is TRBV4-2; 8 bases map to TRBD2. V was pared by 5 bases and J by 2 bases, with 5 bases of the junction left unmatched. CDR3 length: 15 amino acids. Germline CDR1 LGHNA, CDR2 YNFKEQ. The CDR3: CASSSGGAPYNEQFF. The CDR3 DNA follows: TGTGCCAGCAGCTCCGGGGGGGCCCCCTACAATGAGCAGTTCTTC.

The chain couples TRBV3-1 (or the pseudogene TRBV3-2) to TRBJ2-7; possible D gene TRBD1, 5 bases. CDR3 length equals 16 residues. The germline V gene encodes CDR1 LGHDT and CDR2 YNNKEL (reference sequence). V shed 1 base and J shed 0 bases, with 13 bases lying between them. The CDR3 coding sequence is TGTGCCAGCAGCCAAGTAGGGGTAACCAGCTCCTACGAGCAGTACTTC. As protein: CASSQVGVTSSYEQYF.

The CDR3 DNA follows: TGTGCCAGCAGCTTAGCGGACAGTCCTGGCTACACCTTC. This translates into CASSLADSPGYTF. The chain has TRBV7-9 and TRBJ1-2, with D possibly matching TRBD1 (6 bases). Germline loops: CDR1 SEHNR, CDR2 FQNEAQ (reference sequence). The ends were cut back, 0 bases at V and 7 bases at J, with 9 bases in the middle. The CDR3 consists of 13 residues.

This chain connects TRBV9 to TRBJ2-5; D is perhaps TRBD2 (5 bases). Germline V CDR1 and CDR2: SGDLS, YYNGEE. The germline V and J ends were trimmed by 0 bases and 5 bases, with 11 bases remaining between them. The CDR3 totals 14 residues. The CDR3 reads CASSVGNTGETQYF. The CDR3 DNA reads as TGTGCCAGCAGCGTAGGGAACACGGGGGAGACCCAGTACTTC.

The chain recombines TRBV4-1 with TRBJ2-7, with TRBD1 as a possible D gene (7 bases). This CDR3 spans 15 amino acids. The V and J ends lost 4 bases and 4 bases respectively, with 17 bases between them. Germline CDR1 reads MGHRA; CDR2 reads YSYEKL. The CDR3 is CASSPQGGVEYEQYF. Written as DNA, the CDR3 is TGCGCCAGCAGCCCTCAGGGGGGTGTGGAGTACGAGCAGTACTTC.

V gene TRBV7-2 combines with J gene TRBJ2-4; D possibly corresponds to TRBD1 (6 bases). V dropped 5 bases and J dropped 7 bases, with 15 bases sitting between them. Germline CDR1 and CDR2: SGHTA and FQGNSA. The CDR3 has 14 residues. The CDR3 nucleotides are TGTGCCAGCAGCGAAACTGGGGGCTGGAACATTCAGTACTTC. Amino acid sequence: CASSETGGWNIQYF.

The chain uses TRBV9 and TRBJ1-6; possible D gene TRBD1, 5 bases. V lost 5 bases and J 7 bases, leaving 10 bases between the germline ends. Germline CDR1 is SGDLS and CDR2 is YYNGEE. The CDR3 extends over 13 amino acids. CDR3 protein: CASSQTANSPLHF. CDR3 DNA sequence: TGTGCCAGCAGTCAGACAGCCAATTCACCCCTCCACTTT. The variable domain in full, completed from reference TRBV9 and TRBJ1-6, reads DSGVTQTPKHLITATGQRVTLRCSPRSGDLSVYWYQQSLDQGLQFLIQYYNGEERAKGNILERFSAQQFPDLHSELNLSSLELGDSALYFCASSQTANSPLHFGNGTRLTVT.

The chain recombines TRBV6-2 or TRBV6-3 with TRBJ2-7; unclear D gene. The CDR3 totals 11 residues. Germline V lookup: CDR1 MNHEY, CDR2 SVGEGT. V lost 2 bases, J lost 5 bases, and 4 bases lay in between. The CDR3 loop reads CASSYRNEQYF. In DNA, the CDR3 is TGTGCCAGCAGTTACAGGAACGAGCAGTACTTC.

The chain uses TRBV5-1 and TRBJ1-2; D is perhaps TRBD1 (5 bases). V was trimmed by 2 bases and J by 6 bases, leaving 11 bases between them. CDR3 length: 13 amino acids. The germline V gene encodes CDR1 SGHRS and CDR2 YFSETQ. The CDR3 DNA follows: TGCGCCAGCAGCTTAGGCCAGGGCCATGGCTACACCTTC. Translating it yields CASSLGQGHGYTF.

The CDR3 DNA is TGTGCCAGCAGCCCTCGTGACAGAATACAAGAGACCCAGTACTTC. This codes for CASSPRDRIQETQYF. V gene TRBV27 combines with J gene TRBJ2-5, with D possibly matching TRBD1 (5 bases). Per germline, CDR1 MNHEY and CDR2 SMNVEV (reference sequence). The CDR3 is 15 amino acids. Trimming took off 6 bases at V and 2 bases at J, with 16 bases between the two ends.